This TCR beta chain derives from a study of shared clonotypes between healthy human individuals. Study as a whole: The donor group consisted of a couple of women and three men, aged 18 to 49. Each donor contributed plates that comprised three CD4 naive, three CD4 memory, two CD8 naive and one CD8 memory.

Looked up from germline, CDR1 is MNHNS and CDR2 is SASEGT. CDR3 length: 13 residues. Trimming took 3 bases from V and 8 from J, leaving 13 bases between them. Sequenced by immunoSEQ multiplex PCR; TCRdb stores in-frame clones only, minus some. This sample carries some 1 million clones, around 76% of them seen once, and the ten largest clones take approximately 1.5%. The V call is TRBV6-1, the J call TRBJ1-2; the D is unclear. The sequenced sample consisted of memory CD4+ T cells sorted from blood. Subset denoted: CD45RA-negative fraction. This receptor was taken from a young man in good health. The CDR3 DNA is TGTGCCAGCAGTGAGGAGCTCTTCAGGGGCTACACCTTC. Translated, it gives CASSEELFRGYTF.